Below are 4 T cell receptor beta chains sequenced from a single sample in a study of shared T cell receptors in the human thymus. Clones were read by immunoSEQ multiplex PCR, and TCRdb kept only the in-frame ones, dropping some. The sample yields hundreds of thousands of clones, about 95% seen once. What was sequenced was thymocytes. The receptors stem from a human donor.

The genes are TRBV5-6 and TRBJ1-3; a weak D match, TRBD1 (6 bases). CDR3 length: 18 residues. V was shortened by 1 base and J by 0 bases, with 17 bases between the two germline ends. The germline V gene has CDR1 SGHDT and CDR2 YYEEEE. The CDR3 sequence: CASSLLETGAISGNTIYF. The CDR3 DNA sequence: TGTGCCAGCAGCTTGCTCGAGACAGGTGCCATCTCTGGAAACACCATATATTTT.

This clone was observed once. The chain is built from TRBV13 and TRBJ2-1; TRBD2 matches at 13 bases. Germline loops: CDR1 PRHDT, CDR2 FYEKMQ (reference sequence). J lost 6 bases, V lost 5 bases, and 7 bases had no gene match. The CDR3 is 16 amino acids. The CDR3 protein is CASSRPGTSGANEQFF. CDR3 sequence (DNA): TGTGCCAGCAGCCGTCCCGGGACTAGCGGGGCCAATGAGCAGTTCTTC.

The rearrangement links TRBV2 to TRBJ2-5; TRBD1 or TRBD2 may be the D gene (5 bases each). Looked up from germline, CDR1 is SNHLY and CDR2 is FYNNEI. The CDR3 contains 10 residues. With 11 bases removed from V and 5 bases from J, the gap between germline ends came to 9 bases. The CDR3 DNA follows: TGTGCCTGGGACCGGGAGACCCAGTACTTC. It encodes CAWDRETQYF.

CDR3 region: CASSPRGEQYF. CDR3 sequence (DNA): TGTGCCAGCAGCCCACGGGGGGAGCAGTACTTC. The V call is TRBV5-5, the J call TRBJ2-7; perhaps TRBD2 as D (6 bases). Trimming removed 4 bases from V and 7 bases from J, with 9 bases in between. Germline CDR1 is SGHKS and CDR2 is YYEKEE (reference sequence). This CDR3 is 11 amino acids long.